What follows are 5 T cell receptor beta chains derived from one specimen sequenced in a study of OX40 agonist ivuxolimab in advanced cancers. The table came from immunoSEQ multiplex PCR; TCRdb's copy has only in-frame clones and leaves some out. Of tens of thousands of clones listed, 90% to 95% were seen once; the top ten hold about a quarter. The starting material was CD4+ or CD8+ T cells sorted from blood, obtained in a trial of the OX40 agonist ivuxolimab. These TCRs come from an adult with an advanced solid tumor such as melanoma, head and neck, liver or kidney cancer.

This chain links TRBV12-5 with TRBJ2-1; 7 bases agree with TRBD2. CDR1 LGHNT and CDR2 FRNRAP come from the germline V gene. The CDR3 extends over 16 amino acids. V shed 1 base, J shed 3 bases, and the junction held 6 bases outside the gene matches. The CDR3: CASGLDGGLGYNEQFF. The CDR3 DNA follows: TGTGCTAGTGGTTTGGACGGGGGGTTAGGCTACAATGAGCAGTTCTTC.

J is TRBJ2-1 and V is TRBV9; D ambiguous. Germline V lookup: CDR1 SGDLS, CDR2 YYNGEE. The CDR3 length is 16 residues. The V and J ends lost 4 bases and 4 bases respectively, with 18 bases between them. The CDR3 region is CASSSQTGPDYNEQFF. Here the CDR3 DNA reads TGTGCCAGCAGCTCCCAAACCGGGCCCGATTACAATGAGCAGTTCTTC.

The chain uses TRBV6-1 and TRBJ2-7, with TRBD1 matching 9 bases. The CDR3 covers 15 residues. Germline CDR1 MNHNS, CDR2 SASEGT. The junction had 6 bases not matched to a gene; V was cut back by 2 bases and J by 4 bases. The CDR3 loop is CASSEWYRGPYEQYF. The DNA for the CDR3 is TGTGCCAGCAGTGAATGGTACAGGGGGCCATACGAGCAGTACTTC.

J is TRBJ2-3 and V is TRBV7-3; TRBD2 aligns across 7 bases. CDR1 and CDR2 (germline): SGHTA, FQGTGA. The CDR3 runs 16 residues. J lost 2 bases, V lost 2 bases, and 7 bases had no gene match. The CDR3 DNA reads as TGTGCCAGCAGCTTATTCAGCGGGACCTCCACAGATACGCAGTATTTT. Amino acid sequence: CASSLFSGTSTDTQYF.

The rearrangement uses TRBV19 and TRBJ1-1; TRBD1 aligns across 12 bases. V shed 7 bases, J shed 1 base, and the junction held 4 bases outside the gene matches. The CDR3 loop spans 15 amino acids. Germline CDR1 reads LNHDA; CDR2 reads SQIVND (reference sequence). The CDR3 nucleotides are TGTGCCAGTACCTGGGGACAGGGGGCGAACACTGAAGCTTTCTTT. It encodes CASTWGQGANTEAFF.